A selection of T cell receptor beta chains follows, all from one sample in a study of Ad26.COV2.S vaccination and SARS-CoV-2 variants. Sequencing used immunoSEQ multiplex PCR; TCRdb keeps in-frame clones, though not all of them. The sample records 300,000 to 400,000 clones, more than 75% being singletons. Sequenced material: peripheral blood, taken in a trial of Ad26.COV2.S vaccine versus placebo. These receptor sequences come from a person aged 18 to 59 who received the Ad26.COV2.S COVID-19 vaccine or a placebo. Both conserved end residues are part of each CDR3. The D gene is left open where the match is weak.

V gene	D gene	J gene	CDR3 DNA	CDR3 protein
TRBV9	-	TRBJ2-1	TGTGCCAGCAGCGCCCTAGCCTACAATGAGCAGTTCTTC	CASSALAYNEQFF
TRBV4-1	-	TRBJ1-6	TGCGCCAGCAGCCCCTCGAACAGGTTGAATTCACCCCTCCACTTT	CASSPSNRLNSPLHF
TRBV5-5	-	TRBJ1-5	TGTGCCAGCAGCGGAGGAATGTTAAGTACAGGCAGCAATCAGCCCCAGCATTTT	CASSGGMLSTGSNQPQHF
TRBV28	-	TRBJ2-5	TGTACCAGCAGTTTATTTGAGACCGAAGAGACCCAGTACTTC	CTSSLFETEETQYF
TRBV6-2/TRBV6-3	TRBD1	TRBJ2-7	TGTGCCAGCAGTTACTCGGCGACAGGGGTAATATACGAGCAGTACTTC	CASSYSATGVIYEQYF
TRBV2	-	TRBJ2-2	TGTGCCAGCAGTGCCGCAACGGGGGACACCGGGGAGCTGTTTTTT	CASSAATGDTGELFF
TRBV7-2	TRBD1	TRBJ1-5	TGTGCCAGCAGCTCGAGGGGACAGGCCAATCAGCCCCAGCATTTT	CASSSRGQANQPQHF
TRBV6-5	TRBD1	TRBJ1-5	TGTGCCAGCGAGAGCACAGGGGGCAATCAGCCCCAGCATTTT	CASESTGGNQPQHF
TRBV5-4	-	TRBJ1-3	TGTGCCAGCAGCTCGGACAGCTCTGGAAACACCATATATTTT	CASSSDSSGNTIYF
TRBV6-5	-	TRBJ1-3	TGTGCCAGCAGTTACCCCGGTTCGGGGGCTGGAAACACCATATATTTT	CASSYPGSGAGNTIYF
TRBV18	-	TRBJ1-5	TGTGCCAGCTCACCTCGGGGAGATCAGCCCCAGCATTTT	CASSPRGDQPQHF
TRBV5-1	-	TRBJ1-5	TGCGCCAGCAGCTTGGGCTGGGTTGGAGAGCCCCAGCATTTT	CASSLGWVGEPQHF